The T cell receptor beta chain described here comes from a study of post-analysis software for immune sequencing data. Study-wide results and limits: A handful of TRBV segments appeared more often in patients than in controls, and TRBV5-6, TRBV5-1 and TRBV20-1 were among these. Normalized Chao1 diversity was significantly reduced in patients versus controls.

The TCR beta cDNA libraries contained unique molecular identifiers. Via MiXCR, TCRdb re-called the PCR reads, giving one row per CDR3 protein. The data contain roughly 400,000 distinct CDR3 sequences, more than 30% of them singletons. Regarding this clonotype: Its antigen is currently unknown.

Per the germline V gene, CDR1 is MDHEN and CDR2 is SYDVKM. Between the trimmed V and J ends, which lost 2 bases and 1 base, there was a span of 12 bases. The CDR3 loop spans 15 amino acids. This receptor was taken from a girl aged 2-9 years with multiple sclerosis. Material: blood. The V and J genes are TRBV28 and TRBJ2-7; perhaps TRBD1 as D (5 bases). CDR3 coding DNA: TGTGCCAGCAGTTTACAGGGCTTGTCTTCCTACGAGCAGTACTTC. The encoded protein is CASSLQGLSSYEQYF.